This TCR beta chain derives from a study of T cell changes during pregnancy in multiple sclerosis. The germline V gene has CDR1 SGDLS and CDR2 YYNGEE. The ends were cut back, 0 bases at V and 2 bases at J, with 9 bases in the middle. The CDR3 totals 14 residues. Assay: immunoSEQ multiplex PCR; the TCRdb copy retains only in-frame clones and omits some. This table has over 40,000 clones, over 90% appearing once. This clone was recorded only once. The source material was CD4+ T cells from peripheral blood mononuclear cells, sampled in the second trimester of pregnancy. The chain uses TRBV9 and TRBJ2-7; D ambiguous. The sequence was obtained from a female donor with multiple sclerosis, enrolled in a pregnancy study. The CDR3 DNA reads TGTGCCAGCAGCGTAGCTCCACAGACCTACGAGCAGTACTTC. It is translated as CASSVAPQTYEQYF. Based on the CDR3 plus reference TRBV9 and TRBJ2-7, the full variable domain is DSGVTQTPKHLITATGQRVTLRCSPRSGDLSVYWYQQSLDQGLQFLIQYYNGEERAKGNILERFSAQQFPDLHSELNLSSLELGDSALYFCASSVAPQTYEQYFGPGTRLTVT.